Listed below are T cell receptor beta chains from one sample, sequenced in a study of blood T cells in healthy people across ages. TCRdb analysed the 5' RACE reads with MiXCR anew, one entry per CDR3 protein. The table lists about 510,000 distinct CDR3 sequences, over 25% of them singletons, with about 3.9% in the top ten. These data are also associated with another study on T cells of mothers and their children.

The sample taken for sequencing was blood. The source of these receptors is a boy aged 2 to 10 in good health. CDR3s include the opening cysteine and the closing phenylalanine or tryptophan. The order of the fields is D gene, J gene, clone size, V gene, CDR3 DNA, CDR3 protein. D genes are given only for firm matches. Clone size is shown for a subset of rows, as once, few, many or a class of expanded clone.

D: TRBD2
J: TRBJ2-7
size: .
V: TRBV28
DNA: TGTGCCAGCAGTTTCCCCCTCATCACTAGCGGGAGAGTGCCCCCATCCTACGAGCAGTACTTC
CDR3: CASSFPLITSGRVPPSYEQYF

D: TRBD1
J: TRBJ2-7
size: .
V: TRBV7-9
DNA: TGTGCCAGCAGCCCTGTGGGGACAGGGGTCTCATACGAGCAGTACTTC
CDR3: CASSPVGTGVSYEQYF

D: .
J: TRBJ2-7
size: many
V: TRBV4-3
DNA: TGCGCCAGCAGCCGCGGGCTAGTCCACGAGCAGTACTTC
CDR3: CASSRGLVHEQYF

D: .
J: TRBJ2-3
size: few
V: TRBV7-9
DNA: TGTGCCAGCAAGCCGGGGGCGACAGATACGCAGTATTTT
CDR3: CASKPGATDTQYF

D: TRBD1
J: TRBJ2-7
size: .
V: TRBV10-3
DNA: TGTGCCATCAGTGAGGGACAGGTGACCTACGAGCAGTACTTC
CDR3: CAISEGQVTYEQYF

D: .
J: TRBJ2-7
size: .
V: TRBV11-2
DNA: TGTGCCAGCAGCCCTAACCCCCGCGGGCCCAGCTCCTACGAGCAGTACTTC
CDR3: CASSPNPRGPSSYEQYF

D: TRBD1
J: TRBJ2-1
size: few
V: TRBV2
DNA: TGTGCCAGCAGGTTAACAGGGGTCAATGAGCAGTTCTTC
CDR3: CASRLTGVNEQFF

D: .
J: TRBJ2-7
size: many
V: TRBV7-2
DNA: TGTGCCAGCAGCTTACGGCGGACAGCCTCCTACGAGCAGTACTTC
CDR3: CASSLRRTASYEQYF

D: .
J: TRBJ2-2
size: .
V: TRBV29-1
DNA: TGCAGCGTTGGAGGGAACACCGGGGAGCTGTTTTTT
CDR3: CSVGGNTGELFF

D: TRBD2
J: TRBJ2-2
size: few
V: TRBV20-1
DNA: TGCAGTGCTAGAGATGCTAGCGGGAGTACCAACACCGGGGAGCTGTTTTTT
CDR3: CSARDASGSTNTGELFF

D: TRBD2
J: TRBJ2-5
size: .
V: TRBV7-8
DNA: TGTGCCAGCAGCCCAGAAACGCGGGGGGCACAAGAGACCCAGTACTTC
CDR3: CASSPETRGAQETQYF

D: .
J: TRBJ2-4
size: many
V: TRBV7-8
DNA: TGTGCCAGCAGCTCCAGACTTGCTCTAGCCAAAAACATTCAGTACTTC
CDR3: CASSSRLALAKNIQYF

D: TRBD2
J: TRBJ2-7
size: few
V: TRBV4-3
DNA: TGCGCCAGCAGCCAGGCCGGGACTAGCCCCTACGAGCAGTACTTC
CDR3: CASSQAGTSPYEQYF

D: TRBD1
J: TRBJ1-2
size: .
V: TRBV3-1
DNA: TGTGCCAGCAGCCCGTCTCCCGGACAGGGCCCTCTTGGCTACACCTTC
CDR3: CASSPSPGQGPLGYTF

D: .
J: TRBJ2-1
size: .
V: TRBV12-3/TRBV12-4
DNA: TGTGCCGGCAGCTCTCCATCTAGCATAACCAATGAGCAGTTCTTC
CDR3: CAGSSPSSITNEQFF

D: .
J: TRBJ2-5
size: few
V: TRBV27
DNA: TGTGCCAGCAGTTTACGGTGGGAACTACAAGAGACCCAGTACTTC
CDR3: CASSLRWELQETQYF

D: .
J: TRBJ1-1
size: .
V: TRBV6-5
DNA: TGTGCCAGCAGTGGCGGGACGTGGAACACTGAAGCTTTCTTT
CDR3: CASSGGTWNTEAFF